The 27 T cell receptor beta chains in this list originate from one sample, sequenced in a study of blood T cell repertoires in COVID-19. Sequencing used immunoSEQ multiplex PCR; TCRdb keeps in-frame clones, though not all of them. In the table there are 83,000 or so clones, around 90% of which are singletons. Sequencing input: peripheral blood. These receptors all stem from a man at least 80 years old with active or convalescent COVID-19.

The rearrangement links TRBV5-1 to TRBJ1-1; TRBD1 might be the D (6 bases). The V gene's germline CDR1 is SGHRS and CDR2 YFSETQ. The CDR3 covers 18 residues. Trimming removed 0 bases from V and 4 bases from J, with 22 bases in between. The CDR3 protein is CASSLAGSRRRGLTEAFF. The CDR3 DNA reads TGCGCCAGCAGCTTGGCAGGGTCCCGGCGCAGGGGTCTCACTGAAGCTTTCTTT.

The chain carries TRBV28 and TRBJ2-5; 7 bases align to TRBD2. The CDR3 covers 11 residues. Germline lookup yields CDR1 MDHEN and CDR2 SYDVKM. J was trimmed by 7 bases and V by 8 bases; bases with no gene match: 4. The CDR3 sequence is CASSSGPTQYF. DNA of the CDR3: TGTGCCAGCTCTAGCGGTCCGACCCAGTACTTC.

This sequence joins TRBV12-3 or TRBV12-4 and TRBJ2-2; D possibly corresponds to TRBD1 (5 bases). The CDR3 contains 13 residues. Trimming shortened V by 6 bases and J by 0 bases, and 5 bases separated the two germline ends. CDR3 in amino acids: CASRTANTGELFF. Here the CDR3 DNA reads TGTGCCAGCAGGACAGCGAACACCGGGGAGCTGTTTTTT.

The J gene is TRBJ1-2, the V gene TRBV28, with 7 bases that match TRBD1. CDR3 length: 14 amino acids. With V trimmed by 5 bases and J by 6 bases, 9 bases remained unmatched. The germline V gene encodes CDR1 MDHEN and CDR2 SYDVKM. The CDR3, as DNA: TGTGCCAGCAGTCTCAAACAGGGGATGGATGGCTACACCTTC. It specifies CASSLKQGMDGYTF.

The genes are TRBV19 and TRBJ1-5; 7 nucleotides align to TRBD1. The CDR3 has 16 residues. V dropped 5 bases and J dropped 5; count of bases not matched to a gene: 12. Germline V CDR1 and CDR2: LNHDA, SQIVND (reference sequence). In DNA, the CDR3 is TGTGCCAGTAGTGCCCCCGGCAGGACAGGAGATCAGCCCCAGCATTTT. Protein sequence: CASSAPGRTGDQPQHF.

The chain employs TRBV5-1 and TRBJ2-5, with 11 bases matching TRBD1. The CDR3 sequence is 17 residues long. The trim removed 0 bases at V and 5 bases at J, leaving 9 bases unmatched. Germline values: CDR1 SGHRS, CDR2 YFSETQ. The CDR3 DNA reads TGCGCCAGCAGCTTGGCAAAGAGGACAGGGGGCGCTGAGACCCAGTACTTC. As protein: CASSLAKRTGGAETQYF.

The rearrangement uses TRBV7-9 and TRBJ2-1, with a weak D call TRBD1 (6 bases). Trimming left V 5 bases short and J 9 bases short, with 8 bases between. CDR3 size: 11 residues. Germline V gene sequence: CDR1 SEHNR, CDR2 FQNEAQ (reference sequence). In DNA form, the CDR3 reads TGTGCCAGCAGCGGCAGGGGTGAGCAGTTCTTC. Protein: CASSGRGEQFF. The full variable domain, completed using reference TRBV7-9 and TRBJ2-1, is DTGVSQNPRHKITKRGQNVTFRCDPISEHNRLYWYRQTLGQGPEFLTYFQNEAQLEKSRLLSDRFSAERPKGSFSTLEIQRTEQGDSAMYLCASSGRGEQFFGPGTRLTVL.

This chain joins TRBV5-1 and TRBJ1-5, with a possible D match to TRBD1 (5 bases). CDR3 length: 16 amino acids. CDR1 SGHRS and CDR2 YFSETQ come from the germline V gene. Trimming cost V 0 bases and J 5 bases, with 15 bases left between them. The CDR3 nucleotides are TGCGCCAGCAGCTTGGGAGTGGGGCGACATGATCAGCCCCAGCATTTT. It translates to CASSLGVGRHDQPQHF. The entire variable domain, with the rest obtained from reference TRBV5-1 and TRBJ1-5, is as follows: KAGVTQTPRYLIKTRGQQVTLSCSPISGHRSVSWYQQTPGQGLQFLFEYFSETQRNKGNFPGRFSGRQFSNSRSEMNVSTLELGDSALYLCASSLGVGRHDQPQHFGDGTRLSIL.

This clone was observed once. V gene TRBV6-1 combines with J gene TRBJ2-3; 11 bases agree with TRBD2. With V trimmed by 2 bases and J by 6 bases, 4 bases remained unmatched. The CDR3 has 15 amino acids. CDR1 is MNHNS and CDR2 is SASEGT in the germline V gene. CDR3 loop: CASSELAGGWDTQYF. CDR3 sequence (DNA): TGTGCCAGCAGTGAATTAGCGGGGGGGTGGGATACGCAGTATTTT.

V and J are TRBV11-3 and TRBJ1-1; D gene ambiguous. V lost 5 bases and J lost 8, with 15 bases in between. CDR3 size: 13 residues. Germline values: CDR1 SGHNT, CDR2 YENEEA. The DNA of the CDR3 is TGTGCCAGCAGCCTCCCCGGGGTCCCCGAAGCTTTCTTT. It translates to CASSLPGVPEAFF.

Notes on this clone: Other DNA sequences in the same sample also yield this CDR3. The rearrangement links TRBV6-5 to TRBJ1-2; the D is unclear. V lost 6 bases, J lost 4 bases, and 12 bases lay in between. The germline V gene encodes CDR1 MNHEY and CDR2 SVGAGI. The CDR3 runs 13 residues. DNA of the CDR3: TGTGCCAGCAGCCCGAATCGGGGCTATGGCTACACCTTC. This codes for CASSPNRGYGYTF.

The table lists this clone with a few counts. The rearrangement uses TRBV19 and TRBJ1-2; TRBD1 is a possible D gene (5 bases). From germline, CDR1 is LNHDA and CDR2 SQIVND (reference sequence). The CDR3 has 14 residues. Trimming left V 3 bases short and J 3 bases short, with 11 bases between. CDR3 DNA sequence: TGTGCCAGTAGTATGCGGAGCAGGGACTATGGCTACACCTTC. It codes for CASSMRSRDYGYTF.

The V call is TRBV12-3 or TRBV12-4, the J call TRBJ1-2; D remains ambiguous. The CDR3 is 12 amino acids. V lost 6 bases to trimming and J lost 5 bases, with 10 bases between them. The CDR3 spells CASRTGGYGYTF. CDR3 DNA sequence: TGTGCCAGCAGGACCGGCGGGTATGGCTACACCTTC.

The chain couples TRBV19 to TRBJ1-4, with D possibly matching TRBD1 (6 bases). The V gene's germline CDR1 is LNHDA and CDR2 SQIVND (reference sequence). CDR3 length: 14 amino acids. V lost 7 bases to trimming and J lost 4 bases, with 13 bases between them. The DNA for the CDR3 is TGTGCCAGTAAGGGGGGGGGACTTAATGAAAAACTGTTTTTT. Amino acids: CASKGGGLNEKLFF.

The rearrangement uses TRBV7-9 and TRBJ1-5, with D uncertain. Trimming pared 3 bases from V and 6 bases from J, leaving 6 bases between. Germline assignment: CDR1 SEHNR and CDR2 FQNEAQ (reference sequence). The CDR3 is made up of 12 amino acids. CDR3: CASSLSSQPQHF. CDR3 DNA sequence: TGTGCCAGCAGCTTGTCCAGTCAGCCCCAGCATTTT.

This chain joins TRBV18 and TRBJ1-6; 10 bases are a match to TRBD1. The trim removed 3 bases at V and 5 bases at J, leaving 4 bases unmatched. Germline CDR1 reads KGHSH; CDR2 reads LQKENI. The CDR3 sequence is 16 residues long. This CDR3 reads CASSPAGQGNNSPLHF. In nucleotides, the CDR3 is TGTGCCAGCTCACCGGCGGGACAGGGGAATAATTCACCCCTCCACTTT.

V and J are TRBV10-3 and TRBJ1-1; D is undetermined. V lost 4 bases and J 1 base, leaving 7 bases between the germline ends. Germline-derived CDR1 and CDR2 are ENHRY and SYGVKD. The CDR3 spans 13 residues. In DNA, the CDR3 is TGTGCCATCAGTGGACTGCAGAACACTGAAGCTTTCTTT. This sequence encodes CAISGLQNTEAFF.

For this clone: Other DNA sequences from this sample encode an identical CDR3 as well. The chain couples TRBV4-2 to TRBJ2-1, with 8 nucleotides matching TRBD2. The germline gives CDR1 LGHNA, CDR2 YNFKEQ. The CDR3 length is 15 residues. V lost 3 bases, J lost 4 bases, and 5 bases stayed unmatched. CDR3 loop: CASSQDRGGYNEQFF. The DNA for the CDR3 is TGTGCCAGCAGCCAGGACCGGGGGGGGTACAATGAGCAGTTCTTC.

The J gene is TRBJ2-6, the V gene TRBV24-1; 9 nucleotides line up with TRBD2. CDR1 KGHDR and CDR2 SFDVKD come from the germline V gene. CDR3 size: 15 residues. With V trimmed by 9 bases and J by 2 bases, 4 bases remained unmatched. The CDR3 DNA follows: TGTGCCACCCAAGCGGGGGGCGCTGGGGCCAACGTCCTGACTTTC. Translating it yields CATQAGGAGANVLTF.

The chain is built from TRBV24-1 and TRBJ2-3, with 14 bases aligning to TRBD2. Trimming removed 3 bases from V and 0 bases from J; junction bases left unmatched: 7. The CDR3 consists of 19 residues. CDR1 and CDR2 (germline): KGHDR, SFDVKD. The CDR3 reads CATSDLGLAGVTSTDTQYF. DNA for the CDR3: TGTGCCACCAGTGATCTGGGACTAGCGGGAGTCACTAGCACAGATACGCAGTATTTT.

The genes are TRBV3-1 (or the pseudogene TRBV3-2) and TRBJ2-7; TRBD1 matches at 8 bases. This CDR3 spans 14 amino acids. Germline CDR1 and CDR2: LGHDT and YNNKEL (reference sequence). Trimming took 4 bases from V and 5 from J; bases not matched to a gene: 7. The CDR3 loop is CASSPQTGAHEQYV. In DNA, the CDR3 is TGTGCCAGCAGCCCTCAGACAGGGGCCCACGAGCAGTACGTC.

A single count supports this clone. The genes are TRBV7-3 and TRBJ2-2; D call uncertain. V shed 1 base and J shed 6 bases, with 6 bases lying between them. The CDR3 runs to 13 residues. Germline CDR1 reads SGHTA; CDR2 reads FQGTGA. Here the CDR3 DNA reads TGTGCCAGCAGCTTAATTTCTTCCGGGGAGCTGTTTTTT. Its protein is CASSLISSGELFF.

DNA of the CDR3: TGTGCCAGCAGCTCACAAGCGGGAGTCTCCTACAATGAGCAGTTCTTC. Translated: CASSSQAGVSYNEQFF. V usage is TRBV7-3 and J usage is TRBJ2-1; 8 nucleotides agree with TRBD2. The CDR3 is made up of 16 amino acids. The trim removed 4 bases at V and 0 bases at J, leaving 5 bases unmatched. Germline CDR1 SGHTA, CDR2 FQGTGA.

V gene TRBV24-1 combines with J gene TRBJ2-1; 9 bases are shared with TRBD1. Germline CDR1 and CDR2: KGHDR and SFDVKD. After removal of 7 bases from V and 7 bases from J, the junction contained 16 bases not matched to a gene. This CDR3 spans 17 amino acids. The CDR3 spells CATSTVRRGQGGNEQFF. In DNA form, the CDR3 reads TGTGCCACCAGCACAGTGCGCCGGGGACAGGGAGGTAATGAGCAGTTCTTC.

V gene TRBV28 combines with J gene TRBJ2-7; 8 nucleotides align to TRBD1. The CDR3 totals 15 residues. Germline CDR1 reads MDHEN; CDR2 reads SYDVKM. After removal of 5 bases from V and 4 bases from J, the junction contained 10 bases not matched to a gene. The CDR3 DNA reads TGTGCCAGCAGTCCGGAAGGACAGGGTCGGTACGAGCAGTACGTC. It yields the protein CASSPEGQGRYEQYV.

V usage is TRBV20-1 and J usage is TRBJ2-1, with a tentative D call TRBD1 (5 bases). Trimming removed 4 bases at V and 5 bases at J, with 6 bases between. There are 11 residues in the CDR3. Germline-derived CDR1 and CDR2 are DFQATT and SNEGSKA (reference sequence). CDR3 nucleotides: TGCAGTGCTACGACAGACAATGAGCAGTTCTTC. Translation gives CSATTDNEQFF.

This clone showed up just once. The chain links TRBV7-9 to TRBJ2-3; D is undetermined. Germline V gene data show CDR1 as SEHNR and CDR2 as FQNEAQ (reference sequence). The CDR3 loop spans 14 amino acids. Between the trimmed V and J ends, which lost 3 bases and 4 bases, there was a span of 11 bases. CDR3 nucleotide sequence: TGTGCCAGCAGCTTGTCCTATGTCGCAGATACGCAGTATTTT. Protein: CASSLSYVADTQYF.